These 15 T cell receptor beta chains were sequenced from one sample in a study of vaccination and CD4 T cells after COVID-19. An Oncomine TCR Beta short-read assay was used to sequence the DNA from cultured CD4+ T cells. Genomic DNA was isolated from cultured CD4+ T cells. TCRdb passed the PCR reads through MiXCR, listing each CDR3 protein once. The sample has some 10,000 distinct CDR3 sequences, around 36% seen once. Treatment specified: approximately 11-day PBMC culture with coronavirus spike peptide pools or control peptides (ViraFEST assay). During the years 2011-2018, before the COVID-19 pandemic, the unexposed donor's CD4+ T cells were collected. What these receptors recognize is not known. The sequencing input was CD4+ T cells from blood, cultured in vitro. These receptors were obtained from a human donor in good health.

This clonotype turned up a few times. The gene calls are TRBV5-8 and TRBJ1-6; TRBD1 matches 9 bases. The CDR3 consists of 13 residues. V lost 7 bases to trimming and J lost 10 bases; unmatched junction nucleotides: 6. Germline V gives CDR1 SGHTS, CDR2 YDEGEE. The CDR3 DNA follows: TGTGCCAGCGGGGACAGGGCATGGTCACCCCTCCACTTT. Translating gives CASGDRAWSPLHF.

J is TRBJ2-2 and V is TRBV20-1; 10 bases align to TRBD2. After removal of 5 bases from V and 4 bases from J, the junction contained 7 bases not matched to a gene. Germline V gives CDR1 DFQATT, CDR2 SNEGSKA (reference sequence). The length of the CDR3 is 15 residues. The CDR3 here is CSAPRASGSTGELFF. The DNA for the CDR3 is TGCAGTGCTCCTCGGGCTAGCGGGAGCACCGGGGAGCTGTTTTTT.

The J gene is TRBJ2-1, the V gene TRBV24-1; the match to TRBD2 covers 11 bases. The CDR3 is 15 residues long. V trimming: 5 bases; J trimming: 8 bases; junction bases outside the gene matches: 7. Germline loops: CDR1 KGHDR, CDR2 SFDVKD. CDR3 protein: CATSASLAGVHEQFF. The CDR3 DNA follows: TGTGCCACCAGTGCCTCACTAGCGGGAGTTCATGAGCAGTTCTTC.

V is TRBV6-2 or TRBV6-3 and J is TRBJ1-5, with a weak D call TRBD1 (5 bases). This CDR3 is 14 amino acids long. V shed 2 bases and J shed 4 bases, with 9 bases lying between them. CDR1 MNHEY and CDR2 SVGEGT come from the germline V gene. The CDR3 is CASSYVQENQPQHF. The CDR3 coding sequence is TGTGCCAGCAGTTACGTACAGGAGAATCAGCCCCAGCATTTT.

V usage is TRBV6-2 or TRBV6-3 and J usage is TRBJ2-7; no clear D gene. Per the germline V gene, CDR1 is MNHEY and CDR2 is SVGEGT. CDR3 size: 13 residues. The V and J ends lost 2 bases and 2 bases respectively, with 7 bases between them. CDR3 sequence (DNA): TGTGCCAGCAGTTACAGTACTACCTACGAGCAGTACTTC. As protein: CASSYSTTYEQYF.

The rearrangement joins TRBV20-1 to TRBJ2-5; D remains ambiguous. The CDR3 covers 12 residues. Germline CDR1 and CDR2: DFQATT and SNEGSKA (reference sequence). V was shortened by 6 bases and J by 6 bases, with 14 bases between the two germline ends. The CDR3 DNA sequence: TGCAGTGCCAGAAGTAGCCCTCAGACCCAGTACTTC. Protein product: CSARSSPQTQYF.

This clonotype turned up a few times. The rearrangement links TRBV24-1 to TRBJ2-1; 10 bases align to TRBD2. Germline V gene lookup returns CDR1 KGHDR and CDR2 SFDVKD. Losses at the gene ends were 5 bases for V and 5 bases for J; bases not matched to a gene: 8. CDR3 size: 16 residues. CDR3 in DNA: TGTGCCACCAGTGCCCTTAGAGCGGGAGGGGACAATGAGCAGTTCTTC. Translating it yields CATSALRAGGDNEQFF.

There are a few counts of this clonotype. The chain couples TRBV27 to TRBJ2-7; 7 nucleotides align to TRBD1. After removal of 5 bases from V and 0 bases from J, the junction contained 7 bases not matched to a gene. This CDR3 region has 15 residues. Per the germline V gene, CDR1 is MNHEY and CDR2 is SMNVEV (reference sequence). CDR3 loop: CASSQTGSPSYEQYF. CDR3 nucleotides: TGTGCCAGCAGTCAGACAGGGTCACCCTCCTACGAGCAGTACTTC.

The rearrangement joins TRBV2 to TRBJ2-5; D unresolved. The CDR3 consists of 10 residues. Per the germline V gene, CDR1 is SNHLY and CDR2 is FYNNEI. Trimming left V 10 bases short and J 5 bases short, with 8 bases between. CDR3 protein: CAIGLETQYF. In DNA, the CDR3 is TGTGCCATTGGGTTGGAGACCCAGTACTTC.

This rearrangement joins TRBV24-1 to TRBJ2-2; a possible D gene is TRBD1 (7 bases). Germline V gene lookup returns CDR1 KGHDR and CDR2 SFDVKD. The V and J ends lost 5 bases and 7 bases respectively, with 10 bases between them. This CDR3 contains 13 residues. The chain's CDR3 is CATSAGGFGELFF. CDR3 nucleotides: TGTGCCACCAGTGCAGGGGGGTTCGGGGAGCTGTTTTTT.

This chain connects TRBV25-1 to TRBJ1-6; 7 nucleotides match TRBD1. Germline loops: CDR1 MGHDK, CDR2 SYGVNS. This CDR3 spans 15 amino acids. J gave up 7 bases and V 1 base, and 4 bases lay outside the gene matches. CDR3 residues: CASSELDRPNSPLHF. The CDR3, as DNA: TGTGCCAGCAGTGAATTGGACAGGCCAAATTCACCCCTCCACTTT.

This clonotype has more than one count but fewer than ten. This chain uses TRBV7-6 with TRBJ2-2; 7 bases align to TRBD2. Unmatched junction bases numbered 12, after V lost 1 base and J lost 7 bases. Looked up from germline, CDR1 is SGHVS and CDR2 is FNYEAQ. This CDR3 region has 17 residues. Here the CDR3 reads CASSLVSTSSQDGELFF. In DNA, the CDR3 is TGTGCCAGCAGCTTAGTATCGACTAGCTCTCAAGACGGGGAGCTGTTTTTT.

The chain uses TRBV7-2 and TRBJ1-2; TRBD1 might be the D (6 bases). V lost 2 bases and J lost 8, with 18 bases in between. CDR3 length: 15 residues. Germline V CDR1 and CDR2: SGHTA, FQGNSA. The CDR3, as DNA: TGTGCCAGCAGCTTAAAGGACAGAATCCGGAGGGGCTACACCTTC. It translates to CASSLKDRIRRGYTF. The complete variable domain, with remaining parts taken from reference TRBV7-2 and TRBJ1-2, reads GAGVSQSPSNKVTEKGKDVELRCDPISGHTALYWYRQSLGQGLEFLIYFQGNSAPDKSGLPSDRFSAERTGGSVSTLTIQRTQQEDSAVYLCASSLKDRIRRGYTFGSGTRLTVV.

The rearrangement joins TRBV20-1 to TRBJ2-1; TRBD1 agrees at 8 bases. CDR3 length: 15 residues. Germline-derived CDR1 and CDR2 are DFQATT and SNEGSKA (reference sequence). V lost 6 bases to trimming and J lost 0 bases; unmatched junction nucleotides: 7. CDR3 protein: CSANRGSISYNEQFF. In DNA form, the CDR3 reads TGCAGTGCAAACAGGGGGTCGATCTCCTACAATGAGCAGTTCTTC.

The rearrangement links TRBV7-9 to TRBJ2-7; perhaps TRBD1 as D (6 bases). Germline V gene lookup returns CDR1 SEHNR and CDR2 FQNEAQ (reference sequence). CDR3 length: 13 residues. With 0 bases removed from V and 9 bases from J, the gap between germline ends came to 12 bases. The CDR3 loop reads CASSLAGAQGQYF. CDR3 coding DNA: TGTGCCAGCAGCTTAGCGGGGGCACAGGGGCAGTACTTC. Full variable domain (rest looked up from reference TRBV7-9 and TRBJ2-7): DTGVSQNPRHKITKRGQNVTFRCDPISEHNRLYWYRQTLGQGPEFLTYFQNEAQLEKSRLLSDRFSAERPKGSFSTLEIQRTEQGDSAMYLCASSLAGAQGQYFGPGTRLTVT.